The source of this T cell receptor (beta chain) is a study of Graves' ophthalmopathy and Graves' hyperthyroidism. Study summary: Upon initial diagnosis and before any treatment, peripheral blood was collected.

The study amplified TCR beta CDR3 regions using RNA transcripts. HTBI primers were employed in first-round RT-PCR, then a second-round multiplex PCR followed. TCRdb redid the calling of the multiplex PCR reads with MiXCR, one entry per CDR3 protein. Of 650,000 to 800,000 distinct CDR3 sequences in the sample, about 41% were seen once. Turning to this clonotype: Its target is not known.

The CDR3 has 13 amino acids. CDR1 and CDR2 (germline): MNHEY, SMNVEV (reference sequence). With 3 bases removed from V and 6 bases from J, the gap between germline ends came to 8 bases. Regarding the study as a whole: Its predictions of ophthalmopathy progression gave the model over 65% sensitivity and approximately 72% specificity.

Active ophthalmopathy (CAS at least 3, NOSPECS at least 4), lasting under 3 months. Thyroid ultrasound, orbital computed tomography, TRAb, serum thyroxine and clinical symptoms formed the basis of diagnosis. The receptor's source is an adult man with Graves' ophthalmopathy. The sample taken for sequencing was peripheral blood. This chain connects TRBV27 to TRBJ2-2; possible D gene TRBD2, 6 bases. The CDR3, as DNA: TGTGCCAGCAGTTTCCGGGGGTCCGGGGAGCTGTTTTTT. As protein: CASSFRGSGELFF.